What follows are 23 T cell receptor beta chains derived from one specimen sequenced in a study of T cells in Graves' hyperthyroidism and ophthalmopathy (dated by TCRdb to the late 2010s). Library preparation employed multiplex PCR. These reads were obtained on an Illumina HiSeq 2000. TCR beta CDR3 regions were amplified from RNA transcripts. The first round of RT-PCR for the TCR CDR3 was performed with the HTBI primer set and the Qiagen OneStep RT-PCR kit. In-frame beta chains were kept once TCRdb had trimmed the public reads at Q25 with fastp and called clones with MiXCR. CDR3 protein sequences are deduplicated, and each keeps its most common genes and DNA. The sample has 300,000 to 400,000 distinct CDR3 sequences on record, 21% of them singletons. The ten largest clones capture around half of the sample. What was sequenced was blood. These receptors came from a woman aged 45-59 years with Graves' hyperthyroidism.

This clonotype was counted ten times or more. CDR3 nucleotide sequence: TGTGCCAGCAGTGAACACGGGACGGACTATGGCTACACCTTC. This codes for CASSEHGTDYGYTF. The V gene is TRBV28, the J gene TRBJ1-2; D possibly corresponds to TRBD1 (5 bases). Per germline, CDR1 MDHEN and CDR2 SYDVKM. CDR3 size: 14 residues. Between the trimmed V and J ends, which lost 5 bases and 3 bases, there was a span of 13 bases.

This clonotype came up many times. This chain links TRBV6-1 with TRBJ1-5; 8 nucleotides agree with TRBD1. The germline V gene encodes CDR1 MNHNS and CDR2 SASEGT. Trimming cost V 4 bases and J 4 bases; bases outside gene matches: 18. This CDR3 contains 19 residues. The CDR3, as DNA: TGTGCCAGCAGTGGTGGAGGACAGGGCGGGTTTTCATGGAATCAGCCCCAGCATTTT. This encodes CASSGGGQGGFSWNQPQHF.

In this sample, this clonotype turned up many times. The J gene is TRBJ2-7, the V gene TRBV5-1, with D possibly TRBD2 on 5 matching bases. CDR1 and CDR2 (germline): SGHRS, YFSETQ. There are 14 residues in the CDR3. Trimming cost V 3 bases and J 3 bases, with 13 bases left between them. CDR3 loop: CASSSSDWGYEQYF. In nucleotides, the CDR3 is TGCGCCAGCAGCTCGTCGGACTGGGGCTACGAGCAGTACTTC.

The sample holds many counts of this clonotype. The genes are TRBV20-1 and TRBJ2-5, with TRBD2 as a possible D gene (5 bases). V was cut by 0 bases and J by 4 bases, with 12 bases left in between. The CDR3 sequence is 14 residues long. Germline V lookup: CDR1 DFQATT, CDR2 SNEGSKA (reference sequence). CDR3 DNA: TGCAGTGCTAGAGATACGGCTAGCCGAGAGACCCAGTACTTC. Translated: CSARDTASRETQYF.

The V and J genes are TRBV3-1 and TRBJ2-5; D is unclear. Trimming left V 0 bases short and J 7 bases short, with 6 bases between. Germline loops: CDR1 LGHDT, CDR2 YNNKEL (reference sequence). CDR3 length: 12 residues. The DNA of the CDR3 is TGTGCCAGCAGCCAAGAAGGTGGGACCCAGTACTTC. It yields the protein CASSQEGGTQYF.

In regard to this clonotype: With a much larger clone just one base away, this may be a read error. The V call is TRBV20-1, the J call TRBJ2-5; D may be TRBD1 (6 bases). The germline V gene has CDR1 DFQATT and CDR2 SNEGSKA (reference sequence). CDR3 length equals 13 residues. Here the CDR3 reads CSARKGVQVTQYF. The CDR3 nucleotides are TGCAGTGCCCGGAAGGGGGTTCAAGTGACCCAGTACTTC.

This chain joins TRBV6-5 and TRBJ2-7, with TRBD1 identical over 8 bases. The germline gives CDR1 MNHEY, CDR2 SVGAGI. The CDR3 has 16 amino acids. The ends lost 0 bases at V and 3 bases at J; junction bases unmatched: 7. The DNA for the CDR3 is TGTGCCAGCAGTTACTCGAGTGCAGGGGGCGTCTACGAGCAGTACTTC. It yields the protein CASSYSSAGGVYEQYF.

Only a few counts were recorded for this clonotype. V is TRBV7-8 and J is TRBJ2-5, with a tentative D call TRBD2 (5 bases). V shed 5 bases and J shed 7 bases, with 17 bases lying between them. The V gene's germline CDR1 is SGHVS and CDR2 FQNEAQ. This CDR3 is built from 14 residues. DNA for the CDR3: TGTGCCAGCAGCCCCGTGAGGGAGCGAGGGACCCAGTACTTC. Its translation is CASSPVRERGTQYF.

The gene calls are TRBV30 and TRBJ1-1; D may be TRBD1 (5 bases). Germline V gene lookup returns CDR1 GTSNPN and CDR2 SVGIG (reference sequence). The V gene lost 4 bases and the J gene lost 8 bases, with 11 bases spanning the gap. CDR3 length: 11 residues. The CDR3 DNA is TGTGCCTGGACAACGGGACGCGAAGCTTTCTTT. This gives the protein CAWTTGREAFF.

V gene TRBV2 combines with J gene TRBJ1-2; no clear D. CDR3 size: 14 residues. Germline-derived CDR1 and CDR2 are SNHLY and FYNNEI. V was cut by 6 bases and J by 4 bases, with 15 bases left in between. The CDR3 DNA sequence: TGTGCCAGCAGCTCGCTTTTGGGAGCCTATGGCTACACCTTC. Translated, it gives CASSSLLGAYGYTF.

Many counts were recorded for this clonotype. This CDR3 reads CASSTSRDRPYF. As DNA, the CDR3 is TGTGCCAGCAGTACCTCCCGGGACAGGCCGTACTTC. The rearrangement joins TRBV28 to TRBJ2-7; 8 nucleotides match TRBD1. The junction had 9 bases not matched to a gene; V was cut back by 5 bases and J by 12 bases. This CDR3 has 12 amino acids. The germline gives CDR1 MDHEN, CDR2 SYDVKM. Together with reference TRBV28 and TRBJ2-7, the CDR3 gives the full variable domain: DVKVTQSSRYLVKRTGEKVFLECVQDMDHENMFWYRQDPGLGLRLIYFSYDVKMKEKGDIPEGYSVSREKKERFSLILESASTNQTSMYLCASSTSRDRPYFGPGTRLTVT.

The chain recombines TRBV11-2 with TRBJ1-6; 8 nucleotides match TRBD1. The ends lost 4 bases at V and 1 base at J; junction bases unmatched: 6. CDR1 is SGHAT and CDR2 is FQNNGV in the germline V gene. The CDR3 loop spans 17 amino acids. In nucleotides, the CDR3 is TGTGCCAGCAGCTCTAACAGGGGGGGATCCTATAATTCACCCCTCCACTTT. It codes for CASSSNRGGSYNSPLHF.

The J gene is TRBJ1-5, the V gene TRBV5-1, with a tentative D call TRBD1 (5 bases). CDR3 length: 13 amino acids. Germline assignment: CDR1 SGHRS and CDR2 YFSETQ. Deletions cut 5 bases from V and 7 bases from J, with 13 bases between. The CDR3 region is CASSEGAGQPQHF. DNA for the CDR3: TGCGCCAGCAGTGAAGGGGCTGGACAGCCCCAGCATTTT.

This clonotype was detected ten times or more. The rearrangement uses TRBV28 and TRBJ2-5; D is possibly TRBD2 (7 bases). Per the germline V gene, CDR1 is MDHEN and CDR2 is SYDVKM. V shed 5 bases and J shed 5 bases, with 12 bases lying between them. This CDR3 comprises 13 residues. The CDR3 DNA follows: TGTGCCAGCAGTCCCGGGGGGCGCGAGACCCAGTACTTC. Protein product: CASSPGGRETQYF.

This clonotype was seen repeatedly, ten times or more. V is TRBV12-3 or TRBV12-4 and J is TRBJ1-3; TRBD1 aligns across 7 bases. The CDR3 has 16 residues. With V trimmed by 6 bases and J by 0 bases, 8 bases remained unmatched. The CDR3 DNA follows: TGTGCCAGCAGGTCCCGCCCAGGGGGCTCTGGAAACACCATATATTTT. Encoded protein: CASRSRPGGSGNTIYF.

A remark on this clonotype: This clone may be a read error of a much larger clone one base away. This chain links TRBV5-1 with TRBJ1-1; D gene unclear. The CDR3 has 15 residues. Per germline, CDR1 SGHRS and CDR2 YFSETQ. The CDR3 DNA reads TGCGCCAGCAGCTTGGAAGGAGATTTCTACACTGAAGCTCTCTTT. Translation gives CASSLEGDFYTEALF.

This clonotype was recorded many times. The rearrangement joins TRBV5-1 to TRBJ2-1, with 12 bases lining up with TRBD2. This CDR3 comprises 18 residues. The germline CDR1 and CDR2 sequences are SGHRS and YFSETQ. Trimming took 4 bases from V and 3 from J; bases not matched to a gene: 11. CDR3 nucleotide sequence: TGCGCCAGCAGCCGCAGGGCTAGCGGGGGGGCTGGCTACAATGAGCAGTTCTTC. Amino acid sequence: CASSRRASGGAGYNEQFF.

This chain connects TRBV18 to TRBJ1-4; a weak D match, TRBD1 (6 bases). Germline loops: CDR1 KGHSH, CDR2 LQKENI. V was trimmed by 2 bases and J by 5 bases, leaving 9 bases between them. The CDR3 is 14 residues long. CDR3 in DNA: TGTGCCAGCTCACCAACGCAGGGGAATGAAAAACTGTTTTTT. It codes for CASSPTQGNEKLFF. The whole variable domain, remainder taken from reference TRBV18 and TRBJ1-4, is NAGVMQNPRHLVRRRGQEARLRCSPMKGHSHVYWYRQLPEEGLKFMVYLQKENIIDESGMPKERFSAEFPKEGPSILRIQQVVRGDSAAYFCASSPTQGNEKLFFGSGTQLSVL.

This clonotype was observed many times. The V gene is TRBV12-3 or TRBV12-4, the J gene TRBJ2-3; D uncertain. Trimming stripped 1 base from V and 7 bases from J, with 9 bases between. The CDR3 extends over 13 amino acids. The CDR3 spells CASSLGPSNTQYF. The CDR3 region has the DNA TGTGCCAGCAGTTTAGGTCCCTCGAATACGCAGTATTTT.

This clonotype was observed many times. This chain connects TRBV2 to TRBJ1-5; a weak D match, TRBD1 (5 bases). This CDR3 is 14 amino acids long. V lost 6 bases, J lost 4 bases, and 13 bases lay in between. CDR1 and CDR2 from the germline V gene are SNHLY and FYNNEI. In DNA, the CDR3 is TGTGCCAGCAGGGCCGTTGGGGCAAATCAGCCCCAGCATTTT. Protein: CASRAVGANQPQHF.

The V and J genes are TRBV28 and TRBJ1-5, with TRBD1 as a possible D gene (5 bases). CDR3 length: 19 amino acids. CDR1 and CDR2 (germline): MDHEN, SYDVKM. V lost 7 bases and J lost 8, with 33 bases in between. This chain's CDR3 is CASIPRGTPRIAIIKPQHF. CDR3 bases: TGTGCCAGCATACCGAGAGGGACGCCGCGCATAGCAATCATTAAGCCCCAGCATTTT.

This clonotype was counted ten times or more. J is TRBJ2-3 and V is TRBV20-1, with 14 bases fitting TRBD2. Trimming at V came to 6 bases and at J to 6 bases, leaving 8 bases not matched to a gene. Germline V lookup: CDR1 DFQATT, CDR2 SNEGSKA (reference sequence). The length of the CDR3 is 15 residues. The CDR3 nucleotides read TGCAGTGCCTTGGACCGGACTAGCGGGAGGGATACGCAGTATTTT. This codes for CSALDRTSGRDTQYF.

The chain combines TRBV7-2 with TRBJ1-2; 8 bases align to TRBD1. This CDR3 has 14 amino acids. Germline CDR1 reads SGHTA; CDR2 reads FQGNSA. V gave up 5 bases and J gave up 4 bases; unmatched junction bases: 6. This CDR3 is CASSPRTGTYGYTF. The DNA of the CDR3 is TGTGCCAGCAGCCCCCGGACAGGGACCTATGGCTACACCTTC.